This entry describes one TCR beta chain. Source study methods: Quantification of nucleated cells was approximated via reference gene primer amplification. Repertoires were generated with immunoSEQ multiplex PCR, while TCRdb's copy carries only in-frame clones and drops some. V and J calls and clone size are given by that table; D and trimming were obtained from the DNA. The sample consists of a few hundred thousand clones, 80% to 90% of them appearing once. For recovered donors of Cohort 3, there were two negative PCRs, clearance, or symptom resolution. This sample was taken from a study of blood T cell repertoires in COVID-19. This CDR3 comprises 14 residues. V was pared by 1 base and J by 1 base, with 7 bases between. Germline V CDR1 and CDR2: SEHNR, FQNEAQ (reference sequence).

The specimen was PBMCs or T cells enriched from blood (not recorded which). V gene TRBV7-9 combines with J gene TRBJ2-5; D unresolved. The sequence was collected from a woman in her 30s who had recovered from COVID-19. CDR3 region: CASSLEPSQETQYF. In nucleotides, the CDR3 is TGTGCCAGCAGCTTAGAACCGAGCCAAGAGACCCAGTACTTC.